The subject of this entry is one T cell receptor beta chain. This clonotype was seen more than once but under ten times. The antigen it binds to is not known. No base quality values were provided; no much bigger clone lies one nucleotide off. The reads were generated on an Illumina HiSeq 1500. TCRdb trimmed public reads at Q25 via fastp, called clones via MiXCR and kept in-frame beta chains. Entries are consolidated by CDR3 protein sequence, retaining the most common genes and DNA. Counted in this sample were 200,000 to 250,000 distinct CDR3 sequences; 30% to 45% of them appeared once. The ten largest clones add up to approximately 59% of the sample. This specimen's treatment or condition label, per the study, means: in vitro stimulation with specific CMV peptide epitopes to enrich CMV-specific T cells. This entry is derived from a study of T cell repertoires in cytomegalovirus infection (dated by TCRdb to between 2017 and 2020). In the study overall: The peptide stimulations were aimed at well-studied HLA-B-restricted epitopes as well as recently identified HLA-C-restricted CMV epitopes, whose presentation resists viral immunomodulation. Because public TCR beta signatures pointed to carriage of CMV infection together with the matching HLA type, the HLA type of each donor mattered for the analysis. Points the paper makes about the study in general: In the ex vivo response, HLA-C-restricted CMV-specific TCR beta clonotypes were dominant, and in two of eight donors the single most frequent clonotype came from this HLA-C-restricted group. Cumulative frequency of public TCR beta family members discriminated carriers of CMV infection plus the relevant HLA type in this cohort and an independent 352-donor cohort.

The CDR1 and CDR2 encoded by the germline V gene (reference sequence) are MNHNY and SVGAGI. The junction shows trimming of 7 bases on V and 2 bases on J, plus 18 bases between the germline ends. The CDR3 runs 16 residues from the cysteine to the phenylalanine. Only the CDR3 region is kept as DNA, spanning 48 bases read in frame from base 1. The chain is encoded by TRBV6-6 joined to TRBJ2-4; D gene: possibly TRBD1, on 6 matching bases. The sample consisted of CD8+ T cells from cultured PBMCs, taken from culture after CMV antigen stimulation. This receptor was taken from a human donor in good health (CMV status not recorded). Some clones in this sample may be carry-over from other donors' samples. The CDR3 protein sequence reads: CASTDNSGASKNIQYF. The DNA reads TGTGCCAGCACCGATAACTCAGGGGCCTCCAAAAACATTCAGTACTTC.